One T cell receptor (beta chain) is described in this entry. Its antigen remains unidentified. PCR primers comprised 60 Vbeta and 13 Jbeta primers. Here immunoSEQ multiplex PCR was the method, and the copy in TCRdb shows in-frame clones only, minus some. This sample has about 120,000 clones, with around 84% found just once. This CDR3 comprises 16 residues. The germline V gene encodes CDR1 SNHLY and CDR2 FYNNEI. The V and J ends lost 3 bases and 2 bases respectively, with 13 bases between them. The data were obtained in a study of cytomegalovirus exposure and HLA in healthy donors. Findings and caveats of the study: Some public TCRs appeared in many individuals, while most sequences were rare.

The J gene is TRBJ2-2, the V gene TRBV2; the D gene is possibly TRBD2 (6 bases). The sequence was obtained from a woman aged 25 to 45 in good health and CMV-seronegative. Specimen: PBMCs. The CDR3 region is CASSDFRRGNTGELFF. The CDR3 DNA is TGTGCCAGCAGTGATTTTAGGCGGGGAAACACCGGGGAGCTGTTTTTT.